The 2 T cell receptor beta chains below were found in one sample sequenced in a study of shared clonotypes between healthy human individuals (dated by TCRdb to the early 2020s). Library preparation was by the immunoSEQ multiplex PCR assay. Sourced from immuneACCESS, this table was stored by TCRdb with only in-frame sequences that have V and J called. A share of the clones is absent; for the studies checked, an unresolved V gene accounts for under half, and the remainder has no known explanation. The sample data list about 680,000 clones, and about 91% of these were observed just once. Roughly 24% of the sample comes from the top ten. For the CD8 naive samples, CD45RO-negative cells were positively selected for CCR7, yielding a CD45RA+CCR7+ population from which TemRA cells were excluded. Sequencing was carried out using naive CD8+ T cells sorted from blood. Sample cell subset or site, as interpreted from the label and publication: CD45RA+CCR7+. These receptor sequences come from a young man in good health.

The chain employs TRBV2 and TRBJ2-1, with 11 bases lining up with TRBD1. The CDR3 loop spans 12 amino acids. Trimming took 9 bases from V and 10 from J; bases not matched to a gene: 5. Looked up from germline, CDR1 is SNHLY and CDR2 is FYNNEI. This chain's CDR3 is CARRTGGREQFF. The CDR3 DNA sequence: TGTGCCAGGAGGACAGGGGGCAGGGAGCAGTTCTTC.

The table lists this clone with a few counts. J is TRBJ2-7 and V is TRBV28, with unresolved D. This CDR3 is built from 13 residues. CDR1 and CDR2 from the germline V gene are MDHEN and SYDVKM. The ends were cut back, 5 bases at V and 4 bases at J, with 12 bases in the middle. CDR3 nucleotides: TGTGCCAGCAGTCCCCTAGGGCCGTACGAGCAGTACTTC. Encoded protein: CASSPLGPYEQYF.